Listed below are T cell receptor beta chains from one sample, sequenced in a study of OX40 agonist ivuxolimab in advanced cancers. Sequencing used immunoSEQ multiplex PCR; TCRdb keeps in-frame clones, though not all of them. The data show tens of thousands of clones, with about 86% seen just once and roughly 29% held by the top ten. Here the sequenced sample was CD4+ or CD8+ T cells sorted from blood, taken in a trial of the OX40 agonist ivuxolimab. Receptor source: an adult with an advanced solid tumor such as melanoma, head and neck, liver or kidney cancer. Both conserved end residues are trimmed from each CDR3. Each record gives: J gene, V gene, clone size, CDR3 protein. Clone size, where shown, is once, few, many, or a class for clones that have expanded.

j_call: TRBJ1-2; v_call: TRBV19; clone_size: once; cdr3_aa: ASINRGLEANYGYT
j_call: TRBJ2-1; v_call: TRBV27; clone_size: NA; cdr3_aa: ASSLGIKQF
j_call: TRBJ1-2; v_call: TRBV19; clone_size: NA; cdr3_aa: ASSIEGDGDMFGYT
j_call: TRBJ2-7; v_call: TRBV7-9; clone_size: once; cdr3_aa: ASSLVSLASYEQY
j_call: TRBJ1-1; v_call: TRBV27; clone_size: NA; cdr3_aa: ASSPLGSGWNTEAF
j_call: TRBJ2-3; v_call: TRBV29-1; clone_size: NA; cdr3_aa: SVSGSPDTQY
j_call: TRBJ2-5; v_call: TRBV6-1; clone_size: NA; cdr3_aa: ASSPPRRETQY
j_call: TRBJ1-1; v_call: TRBV11-2; clone_size: once; cdr3_aa: ASSLAGGIMNTEAF
j_call: TRBJ2-7; v_call: TRBV29-1; clone_size: NA; cdr3_aa: SVEAGRYEQY
j_call: TRBJ2-7; v_call: TRBV29-1; clone_size: NA; cdr3_aa: SVEYSKGARYEQY
j_call: TRBJ2-3; v_call: TRBV27; clone_size: NA; cdr3_aa: ASSYGGRSTDTQY
j_call: TRBJ1-1; v_call: TRBV25-1; clone_size: NA; cdr3_aa: ASSDSGREGPVPEAF
j_call: TRBJ2-5; v_call: TRBV19; clone_size: NA; cdr3_aa: ASSIADRDRETQY
j_call: TRBJ2-3; v_call: TRBV5-4; clone_size: NA; cdr3_aa: ASSRRTGKRADTQY
j_call: TRBJ2-7; v_call: TRBV28; clone_size: NA; cdr3_aa: ASSFRAGSTEQY
j_call: TRBJ1-2; v_call: TRBV7-9; clone_size: NA; cdr3_aa: ASSPGGKGYT
j_call: TRBJ2-3; v_call: TRBV4-2; clone_size: NA; cdr3_aa: ASSQAQREIPLAADTQY
j_call: NA; v_call: TRBV19; clone_size: NA; cdr3_aa: ASSITRSYEQY
j_call: TRBJ2-5; v_call: TRBV12-1; clone_size: once; cdr3_aa: ASSLDGSGRDQETQY
j_call: TRBJ2-1; v_call: TRBV7-6; clone_size: NA; cdr3_aa: ASSPWGTYNEQF
j_call: TRBJ2-7; v_call: TRBV16; clone_size: few; cdr3_aa: ASSHRLAGAYEQY
j_call: TRBJ1-5; v_call: TRBV4-1; clone_size: NA; cdr3_aa: ASSQDLRARWGNQPQH
j_call: TRBJ1-4; v_call: TRBV10-2; clone_size: NA; cdr3_aa: ASSAPGPGREKLF
j_call: TRBJ1-1; v_call: TRBV27; clone_size: NA; cdr3_aa: ASSLSIEQGVTEAF
j_call: TRBJ2-1; v_call: TRBV19; clone_size: NA; cdr3_aa: ASYAGTSGAYNEQF
j_call: TRBJ2-7; v_call: TRBV5-5; clone_size: NA; cdr3_aa: ASSPRDRGTYEQY
j_call: TRBJ2-1; v_call: TRBV6-6; clone_size: NA; cdr3_aa: ASSYQGTSHNEQF
j_call: TRBJ2-7; v_call: TRBV2; clone_size: NA; cdr3_aa: ASSGTGETYEQY
j_call: TRBJ1-5; v_call: TRBV28; clone_size: NA; cdr3_aa: ASRYTAQPQH
j_call: TRBJ2-1; v_call: TRBV27; clone_size: NA; cdr3_aa: ASSLPGRRSYNEQF
j_call: TRBJ1-1; v_call: TRBV7-9; clone_size: once; cdr3_aa: ASSRDRVRTSNTEAF
j_call: TRBJ2-7; v_call: TRBV4-1; clone_size: NA; cdr3_aa: ASSQNPYEQY
j_call: TRBJ1-5; v_call: TRBV2; clone_size: NA; cdr3_aa: ASSEVSYRISYQPQH
j_call: TRBJ2-3; v_call: TRBV10-3; clone_size: NA; cdr3_aa: ASHSGRAADTQY
j_call: TRBJ2-7; v_call: TRBV6-5; clone_size: few; cdr3_aa: ASSWDRGLSSYEQY
j_call: TRBJ2-1; v_call: TRBV5-3; clone_size: once; cdr3_aa: ARSLARNRGRSYNEQF
j_call: TRBJ2-5; v_call: TRBV5-1; clone_size: NA; cdr3_aa: ASSLAGETQY